Shown below are 20 T cell receptor beta chains from a single sample sequenced in a study of blood T cells in healthy people across ages. The authors ran a second PCR of 7 to 11 cycles using a sample-barcoded 5' primer and a J-beta primer mix. TCRdb passed the 5' RACE reads through MiXCR, listing each CDR3 protein once. Of about 1.7 million distinct CDR3 sequences listed, approximately 28% are singletons. What was sequenced was blood. The receptor source for this set is a woman in her twenties or thirties in good health.

The gene calls are TRBV9 and TRBJ2-5; TRBD1 agrees at 8 bases. V lost 4 bases, J lost 5 bases, and 10 bases stayed unmatched. The germline CDR1 and CDR2 sequences are SGDLS and YYNGEE. This CDR3 contains 15 residues. CDR3 sequence reads: CASSLPTGVDETQYF. For the CDR3, the DNA is TGTGCCAGCAGCTTACCGACAGGGGTGGATGAGACCCAGTACTTC.

In this sample, this clonotype turned up a few times. The rearrangement uses TRBV27 and TRBJ1-2, with 8 bases lining up with TRBD1. V gave up 4 bases and J gave up 4 bases; unmatched junction bases: 8. The CDR3 runs 15 residues. Germline V gene data show CDR1 as MNHEY and CDR2 as SMNVEV (reference sequence). The CDR3 DNA sequence: TGTGCCAGCAGTTCGACGACAGGGGCGGTCTATGGCTACACCTTC. Its translation is CASSSTTGAVYGYTF.

The CDR3 coding sequence is TGTGCCTGGAGTTCCCCCCCTACTAGCGGAAGGCGATACGAGCAGTACTTC. It encodes CAWSSPPTSGRRYEQYF. V and J are TRBV30 and TRBJ2-7; 8 nucleotides line up with TRBD2. The CDR3 covers 17 residues. J lost 4 bases, V lost 2 bases, and 16 bases had no gene match. Per the germline V gene, CDR1 is GTSNPN and CDR2 is SVGIG (reference sequence).

This clonotype was picked up a small number of times. This rearrangement joins TRBV7-2 to TRBJ2-7; TRBD1 might be the D (6 bases). The length of the CDR3 is 15 residues. Trimming took 2 bases from V and 3 from J, leaving 14 bases between them. Germline CDR1 SGHTA, CDR2 FQGNSA. DNA of the CDR3: TGTGCCAGCAGCTTACAGGGGACGACAAACTACGAGCAGTACTTC. It is translated as CASSLQGTTNYEQYF.

Ten or more counts support this clonotype. This sequence joins TRBV7-9 and TRBJ2-7; possible D gene TRBD2, 5 bases. Per the germline V gene, CDR1 is SEHNR and CDR2 is FQNEAQ (reference sequence). The CDR3 consists of 12 residues. The V gene lost 3 bases and the J gene lost 6 bases, with 9 bases spanning the gap. This CDR3 reads CASSLGELEQYF. The CDR3 DNA is TGTGCCAGCAGCTTGGGAGAACTCGAGCAGTACTTC.

This clonotype turned up a few times. V usage is TRBV7-2 and J usage is TRBJ2-5; D not resolved. The V and J ends lost 5 bases and 0 bases respectively, with 4 bases between them. CDR1 and CDR2 from the germline V gene are SGHTA and FQGNSA. This CDR3 comprises 12 residues. The chain's CDR3 is CASSGHQETQYF. As DNA, the CDR3 is TGTGCCAGCAGCGGGCACCAAGAGACCCAGTACTTC. Full variable domain (rest looked up from reference TRBV7-2 and TRBJ2-5): GAGVSQSPSNKVTEKGKDVELRCDPISGHTALYWYRQSLGQGLEFLIYFQGNSAPDKSGLPSDRFSAERTGGSVSTLTIQRTQQEDSAVYLCASSGHQETQYFGPGTRLLVL.

This chain links TRBV29-1 with TRBJ2-1; the match to TRBD2 covers 11 bases. V lost 7 bases and J lost 5; bases outside the gene matches: 7. This CDR3 is built from 14 residues. From germline, CDR1 is SQVTM and CDR2 ANQGSEA. CDR3 loop: CSAIAGGTHNEQFF. In DNA, the CDR3 is TGCAGCGCAATAGCGGGGGGGACGCACAATGAGCAGTTCTTC.

The V and J genes are TRBV20-1 and TRBJ1-2; D gene ambiguous. The V end lost 4 bases, the J end lost 8 bases, and 14 bases lay between the germline ends. Germline CDR1 and CDR2: DFQATT and SNEGSKA (reference sequence). The CDR3 runs 12 residues. The CDR3 region has the DNA TGCAGTGCTACAGCACGAGGGATCGGCTACACCTTC. Translation gives CSATARGIGYTF.

The rearrangement joins TRBV29-1 to TRBJ2-7, with 12 bases matching TRBD2. Germline CDR1 and CDR2: SQVTM and ANQGSEA. The CDR3 runs to 13 residues. The V gene end was trimmed by 7 bases and the J gene end by 5 bases; junction bases not matched to a gene: 6. CDR3 sequence: CSAGTSGPHEQYF. CDR3 DNA sequence: TGCAGCGCCGGGACTAGCGGGCCTCACGAGCAGTACTTC.

The chain has TRBV9 and TRBJ2-2; D remains unclear. The CDR3 sequence is 14 residues long. CDR1 and CDR2 (germline): SGDLS, YYNGEE. Trimming took off 3 bases at V and 2 bases at J, with 8 bases between the two ends. The DNA of the CDR3 is TGTGCCAGCAGCGCCCCCGTAAACACCGGGGAGCTGTTTTTT. Translating it yields CASSAPVNTGELFF.

This clonotype was seen more than once but under ten times. The chain combines TRBV18 with TRBJ2-6, with D hard to call. The CDR3 contains 15 residues. Germline V CDR1 and CDR2: KGHSH, LQKENI. V was clipped by 2 bases and J by 3 bases, with 8 bases between them. The CDR3, as DNA: TGTGCCAGCTCACCAGGGTTAGGTGGGGCCAACGTCCTGACTTTC. This encodes CASSPGLGGANVLTF.

V usage is TRBV5-1 and J usage is TRBJ2-3; 15 nucleotides align to TRBD2. The CDR3 has 17 residues. Trimming cost V 4 bases and J 2 bases; bases outside gene matches: 5. Germline V gene data show CDR1 as SGHRS and CDR2 as YFSETQ. CDR3 DNA: TGCGCCAGCAGCATCGGGACTAGCGGGGGGAACACAGATACGCAGTATTTT. Encoded protein: CASSIGTSGGNTDTQYF.

A few counts support this clonotype. The rearrangement links TRBV20-1 to TRBJ2-7; TRBD2 matches at 8 bases. The V gene's germline CDR1 is DFQATT and CDR2 SNEGSKA (reference sequence). The ends lost 0 bases at V and 0 bases at J; junction bases unmatched: 4. CDR3 length: 15 amino acids. The CDR3 loop is CSARDGTRSSYEQYF. CDR3 coding DNA: TGCAGTGCTAGAGATGGGACTAGGAGCTCCTACGAGCAGTACTTC.

This chain links TRBV5-1 with TRBJ2-4; TRBD2 might be the D (6 bases). The J call may be mistaken, given a closer DNA end match to TRBJ2-7. The CDR3 covers 15 residues. From germline, CDR1 is SGHRS and CDR2 YFSETQ. CDR3 coding DNA: TGCGCCAGCAGCTTGGATCGGAGGGACCTTGGCGAGCAGTACTTC. Residues: CASSLDRRDLGEQYF.

The gene calls are TRBV12-3 or TRBV12-4 and TRBJ1-1; the D gene is possibly TRBD1 (6 bases). V dropped 5 bases and J dropped 4 bases, with 14 bases sitting between them. This CDR3 contains 14 residues. CDR3 coding DNA: TGTGCCAGCAGTGGATCGGGGGGGCCCACTGAAGCTTTCTTT. This translates into CASSGSGGPTEAFF.

The rearrangement links TRBV6-5 to TRBJ2-2; D is perhaps TRBD1 or TRBD2 (6 bases each). This CDR3 region has 16 residues. Germline V CDR1 and CDR2: MNHEY, SVGAGI. V lost 7 bases, J lost 4 bases, and 19 bases lay in between. CDR3 protein: CASTYVPGAGTGELFF. As DNA, the CDR3 is TGTGCCAGCACCTATGTCCCGGGGGCGGGCACCGGGGAGCTGTTTTTT.

This chain links TRBV6-2 or TRBV6-3 with TRBJ2-5; tentatively, D is TRBD1 (7 bases). The CDR3 has 14 amino acids. Trimming left V 5 bases short and J 4 bases short, with 14 bases between. Per germline, CDR1 MNHEY and CDR2 SVGEGT. Written as DNA, the CDR3 is TGTGCCAGCAGTGGTATGCAGGGGGGAGAGACCCAGTACTTC. Translating gives CASSGMQGGETQYF.

The chain carries TRBV7-9 and TRBJ2-2; TRBD2 matches 7 bases. Trimming removed 9 bases from V and 3 bases from J; junction bases left unmatched: 7. The CDR3 contains 14 residues. Germline V gene data show CDR1 as SEHNR and CDR2 as FQNEAQ (reference sequence). CDR3: CARGLAGDTGELFF. DNA of the CDR3: TGTGCCAGAGGGCTGGCGGGAGACACCGGGGAGCTGTTTTTT. Based on the CDR3 plus reference TRBV7-9 and TRBJ2-2, the full variable domain is DTGVSQNPRHKITKRGQNVTFRCDPISEHNRLYWYRQTLGQGPEFLTYFQNEAQLEKSRLLSDRFSAERPKGSFSTLEIQRTEQGDSAMYLCARGLAGDTGELFFGEGSRLTVL.

Concerning this clonotype itself: At one end the junction does not follow the germline gene, possibly because of a read error. The rearrangement links TRBV28 to TRBJ1-4, with D possibly matching TRBD1 (5 bases). Germline-derived CDR1 and CDR2 are MDHEN and SYDVKM. This CDR3 comprises 15 residues. The CDR3 sequence: CAGSPHPGAGEKLFF. CDR3 coding DNA: TGTGCCGGCAGTCCCCACCCTGGGGCGGGTGAAAAACTGTTTTTT.

This clonotype turned up a few times. The CDR3 is CSARGKSGTGVINEQFF. CDR3 in DNA: TGCAGTGCTAGAGGGAAATCCGGGACAGGGGTGATCAATGAGCAGTTCTTC. This sequence joins TRBV20-1 and TRBJ2-1, with TRBD1 matching over 10 bases. This CDR3 has 17 residues. The J segment lost 6 bases and the V segment lost 1 base, leaving 12 bases of the junction unmatched. CDR1 is DFQATT and CDR2 is SNEGSKA in the germline V gene (reference sequence).